This is a list of T cell receptor beta chains from one sample in a study of T cells in Graves' hyperthyroidism and ophthalmopathy. TCRdb recomputed calls from the multiplex PCR reads with MiXCR, one row per CDR3 protein. Here the sample spans 750,000 to 950,000 distinct CDR3 sequences, about 38% being singletons. Sequenced: blood. These receptors were obtained from a man in his late teens or twenties with Graves' hyperthyroidism. The CDR3 runs from the conserved cysteine through the conserved F or W. The order of the fields is V gene, J gene, CDR3 protein.

TRBV6-5,TRBJ1-2,CASSYSTQPRGQVGYTF
TRBV7-2,TRBJ2-5,CASSEYRGWQETQYF
TRBV15,TRBJ2-6,CATSPVAGANVLTF
TRBV29-1,TRBJ1-2,CSVERGQWNYGYTF
TRBV7-2,TRBJ2-7,CASGRDRFSYEQYF
TRBV2,TRBJ1-2,CASGGLADDYGYTF
TRBV7-9,TRBJ1-1,CASSGPRSMNTEAFF
TRBV20-1,TRBJ2-7,CSERGLAGSYSFYEQYF
TRBV12-3/TRBV12-4,TRBJ2-6,CASSPGSSGANVLTF
TRBV19,TRBJ1-1,CASSPLDRESEAFF
TRBV2,TRBJ2-7,CASSQGGGRAYEQYF
TRBV6-1,TRBJ1-2,CASRPRDRGSYGYTF
TRBV7-9,TRBJ1-1,CASSLDWGANTEAFF
TRBV7-9,TRBJ1-6,CASSLASAGGGTPLHF
TRBV9,TRBJ2-2,CASSSVGGELFF
TRBV4-2,TRBJ1-6,CASSYRRQGKDSPLHF
TRBV29-1,TRBJ1-1,CGGGDRESKVAFF
TRBV10-3,TRBJ1-5,CASSLGPQWPQHF
TRBV2,TRBJ1-5,CASRAGQGRNQPQHF
TRBV29-1,TRBJ2-7,CSVIDSISYEQYF
TRBV5-8,TRBJ1-1,CASSLVWGGDLNTEAFF
TRBV2,TRBJ2-5,CASGGGLAKETQYF
TRBV6-5,TRBJ2-7,CASSLTGAKQYF
TRBV7-2,TRBJ2-7,CASSWGGAGYEQYF
TRBV5-8,TRBJ2-5,CASSWGSEETQYF
TRBV20-1,TRBJ1-2,CSAQTRNNYGYTF
TRBV9,TRBJ1-1,CASSYQGGATEAFF
TRBV7-2,TRBJ1-6,CASSSVADRSNSPLHF
TRBV7-9,TRBJ1-3,CASSLALSATGNTIYF
TRBV20-1,TRBJ1-6,CSARGGVSNSPLHF
TRBV6-6,TRBJ2-5,CASSPRQGSKETQYF
TRBV20-1,TRBJ2-2,CSARRVSGDAGELFF
TRBV5-4,TRBJ1-1,CASSPGPSNTEAFF
TRBV6-5,TRBJ2-7,CASSYSEEVEIYEQYF
TRBV7-3,TRBJ2-2,CASSFNAGGELFF
TRBV9,TRBJ2-6,CASSLADGSRTF
TRBV7-8,TRBJ1-6,CASSLVWGDRSSPLHF
TRBV20-1,TRBJ2-2,CSASPSSNTGELFF
TRBV9,TRBJ2-7,CASSQVRAGGSMSYEQYF
TRBV15,TRBJ1-3,CATSRDGTGRNTIYF
TRBV4-3,TRBJ1-6,CASSQEQQAGSPLHF